This T cell receptor (beta chain) is drawn from a study of cytomegalovirus exposure and HLA in healthy donors. Germline V gene sequence: CDR1 KGHSH, CDR2 LQKENI. This CDR3 has 16 residues. Trimming pared 0 bases from V and 6 bases from J, leaving 17 bases between. This clone has just one count. 60 Vbeta and 13 Jbeta primers were used in PCR. TCRdb's copy holds only in-frame clones and misses some; the assay was immunoSEQ multiplex PCR. This sample carries some 95,000 clones, 67% of them seen once, and the ten largest clones take around 2.3%. The V and J genes are TRBV18 and TRBJ1-2; TRBD1 is a possible D gene (6 bases). The receptor was isolated from a man aged 30 to 39 in good health and CMV-seronegative. The sample was PBMCs. Here the CDR3 DNA reads TGTGCCAGCTCACCACCAGTTGGGCAGGGGAATAATGGCTACACCTTC. Translated: CASSPPVGQGNNGYTF.